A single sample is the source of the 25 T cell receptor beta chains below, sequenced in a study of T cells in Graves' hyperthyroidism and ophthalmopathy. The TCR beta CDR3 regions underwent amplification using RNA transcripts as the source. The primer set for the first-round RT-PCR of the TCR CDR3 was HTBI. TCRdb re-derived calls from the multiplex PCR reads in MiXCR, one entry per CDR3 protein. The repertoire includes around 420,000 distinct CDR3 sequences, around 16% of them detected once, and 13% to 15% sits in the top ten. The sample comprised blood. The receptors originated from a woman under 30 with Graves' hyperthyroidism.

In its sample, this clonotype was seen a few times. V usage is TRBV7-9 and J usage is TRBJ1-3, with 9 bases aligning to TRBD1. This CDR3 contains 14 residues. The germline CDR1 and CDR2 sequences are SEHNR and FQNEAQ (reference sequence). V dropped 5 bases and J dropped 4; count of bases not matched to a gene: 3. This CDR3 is CASSETGGGNTIYF. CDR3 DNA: TGTGCCAGCAGCGAGACAGGGGGAGGAAACACCATATATTTT.

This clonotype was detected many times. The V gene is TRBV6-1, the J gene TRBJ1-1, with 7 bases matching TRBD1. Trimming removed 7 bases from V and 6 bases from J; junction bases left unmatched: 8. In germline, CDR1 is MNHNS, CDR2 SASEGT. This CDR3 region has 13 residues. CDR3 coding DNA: TGTGCCAGCAAATTGCGACAGGGAGCTGAAGCTTTCTTT. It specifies CASKLRQGAEAFF.

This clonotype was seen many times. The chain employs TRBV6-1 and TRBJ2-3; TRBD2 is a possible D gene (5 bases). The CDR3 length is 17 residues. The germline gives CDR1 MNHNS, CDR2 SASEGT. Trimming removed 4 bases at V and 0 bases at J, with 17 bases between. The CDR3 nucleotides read TGTGCCAGCAGTGCTTGGCGGGTGAGAACTAGCACAGATACGCAGTATTTT. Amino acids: CASSAWRVRTSTDTQYF.

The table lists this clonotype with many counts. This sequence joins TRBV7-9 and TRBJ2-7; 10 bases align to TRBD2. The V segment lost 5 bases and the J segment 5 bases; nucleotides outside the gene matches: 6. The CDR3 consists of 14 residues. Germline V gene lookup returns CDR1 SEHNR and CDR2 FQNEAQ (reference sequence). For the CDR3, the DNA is TGTGCCAGCAGCATTCTAGCGGGAGCTAACGAGCAGTACTTC. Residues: CASSILAGANEQYF.

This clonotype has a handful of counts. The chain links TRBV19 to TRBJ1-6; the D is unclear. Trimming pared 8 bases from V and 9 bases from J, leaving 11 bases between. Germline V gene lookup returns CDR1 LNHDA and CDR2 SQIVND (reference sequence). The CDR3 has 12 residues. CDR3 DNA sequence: TGTGCCAGTCGGGGTTTTAGTTCACCCCTCCACTTT. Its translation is CASRGFSSPLHF.

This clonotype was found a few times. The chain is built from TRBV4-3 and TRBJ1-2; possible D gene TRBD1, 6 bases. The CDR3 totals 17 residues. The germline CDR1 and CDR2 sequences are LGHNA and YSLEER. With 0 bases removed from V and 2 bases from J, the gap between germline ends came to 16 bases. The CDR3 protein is CASSQDRLGGVNYGYTF. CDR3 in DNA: TGCGCCAGCAGCCAAGATAGGCTAGGGGGAGTCAACTATGGCTACACCTTC.

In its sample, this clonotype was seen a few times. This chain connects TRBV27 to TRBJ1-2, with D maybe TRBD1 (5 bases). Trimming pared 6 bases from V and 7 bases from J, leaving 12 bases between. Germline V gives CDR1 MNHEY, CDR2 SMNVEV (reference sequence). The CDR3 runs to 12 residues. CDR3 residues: CASSSGKGGYTF. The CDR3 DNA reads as TGTGCCAGCAGCTCAGGGAAGGGTGGCTACACCTTC.

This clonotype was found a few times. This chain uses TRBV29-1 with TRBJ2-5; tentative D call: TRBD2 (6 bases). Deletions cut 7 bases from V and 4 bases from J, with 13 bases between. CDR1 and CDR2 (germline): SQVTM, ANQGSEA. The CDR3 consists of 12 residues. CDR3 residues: CSALGGTETQYF. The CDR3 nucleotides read TGCAGCGCCCTGGGGGGAACAGAGACCCAGTACTTC.

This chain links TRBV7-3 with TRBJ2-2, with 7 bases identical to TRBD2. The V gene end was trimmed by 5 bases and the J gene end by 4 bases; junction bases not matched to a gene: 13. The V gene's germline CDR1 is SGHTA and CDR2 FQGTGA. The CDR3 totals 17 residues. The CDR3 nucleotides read TGTGCCAGCAGCCCACATTTAGCGGGTAAAACCACCGGGGAGCTGTTTTTT. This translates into CASSPHLAGKTTGELFF.

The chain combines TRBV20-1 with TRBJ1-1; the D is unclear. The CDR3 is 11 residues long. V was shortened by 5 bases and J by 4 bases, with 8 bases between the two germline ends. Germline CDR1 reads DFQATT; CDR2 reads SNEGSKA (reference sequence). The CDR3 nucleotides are TGCAGTGCTGCAGAGACCACTGAAGCTTTCTTT. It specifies CSAAETTEAFF.

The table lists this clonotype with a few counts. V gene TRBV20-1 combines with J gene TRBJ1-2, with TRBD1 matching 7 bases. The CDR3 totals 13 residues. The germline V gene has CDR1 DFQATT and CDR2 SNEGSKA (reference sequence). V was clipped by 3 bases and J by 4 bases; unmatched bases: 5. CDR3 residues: CSASEDRAYGYTF. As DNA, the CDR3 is TGCAGTGCTAGCGAAGACAGGGCCTATGGCTACACCTTC.

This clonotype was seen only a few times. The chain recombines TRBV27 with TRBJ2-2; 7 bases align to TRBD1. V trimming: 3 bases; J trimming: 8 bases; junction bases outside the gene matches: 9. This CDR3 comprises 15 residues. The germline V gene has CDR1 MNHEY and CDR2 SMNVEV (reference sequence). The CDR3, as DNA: TGTGCCAGCAGTTTCCTCGGACAGGTTGGAGGGGAGCTGTTTTTT. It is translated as CASSFLGQVGGELFF.

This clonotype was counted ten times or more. DNA for the CDR3: TGTGCCAGTAGTAAGATGCTAGCGGTCCAAGAGACCCAGTACTTC. It specifies CASSKMLAVQETQYF. V is TRBV19 and J is TRBJ2-5; 7 nucleotides match TRBD2. CDR1 is LNHDA, CDR2 SQIVND, per germline (reference sequence). There are 15 residues in the CDR3. V lost 4 bases to trimming and J lost 1 base; unmatched junction nucleotides: 6.

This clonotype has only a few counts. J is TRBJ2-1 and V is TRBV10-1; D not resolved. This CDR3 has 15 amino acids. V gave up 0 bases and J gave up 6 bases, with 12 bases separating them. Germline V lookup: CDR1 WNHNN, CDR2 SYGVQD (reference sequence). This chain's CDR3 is CASSESRLPGNEQFF. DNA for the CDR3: TGCGCCAGCAGTGAGTCCCGACTCCCGGGCAATGAGCAGTTCTTC.

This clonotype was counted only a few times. The CDR3 DNA reads as TGCGCCAGCAGCTTAGGGCTGGGCAGACCCGATACGCAGTATTTT. Translating gives CASSLGLGRPDTQYF. The rearrangement uses TRBV5-1 and TRBJ2-3; D is unresolved. This CDR3 comprises 15 residues. Germline V gene lookup returns CDR1 SGHRS and CDR2 YFSETQ. Between the trimmed V and J ends, which lost 2 bases and 6 bases, there was a span of 16 bases.

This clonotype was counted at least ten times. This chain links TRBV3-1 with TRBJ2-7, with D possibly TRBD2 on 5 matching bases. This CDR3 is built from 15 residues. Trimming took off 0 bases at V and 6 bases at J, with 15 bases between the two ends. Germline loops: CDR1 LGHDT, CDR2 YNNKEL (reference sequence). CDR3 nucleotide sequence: TGTGCCAGCAGCCAAGATTTAACCGGAGGAGGCGAGCAGTACTTC. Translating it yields CASSQDLTGGGEQYF.

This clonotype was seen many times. DNA of the CDR3: TGTGCCAGCAGGTCCAGTCAGGGTAGGAACACTGAAGCTTTCTTT. This codes for CASRSSQGRNTEAFF. The gene calls are TRBV2 and TRBJ1-1, with D perhaps TRBD1 (5 bases). Germline CDR1 and CDR2: SNHLY and FYNNEI. The ends were cut back, 6 bases at V and 1 base at J, with 15 bases in the middle. CDR3 size: 15 residues.

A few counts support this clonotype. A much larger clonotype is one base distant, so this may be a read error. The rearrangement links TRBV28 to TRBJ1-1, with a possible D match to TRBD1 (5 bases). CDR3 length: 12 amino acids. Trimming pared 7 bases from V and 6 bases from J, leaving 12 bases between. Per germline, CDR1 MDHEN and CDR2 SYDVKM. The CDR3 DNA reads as TGTGCCAGCATTAGATGGGGGGCTGAAGCTTTCTTT. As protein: CASIRWGAEAFF.

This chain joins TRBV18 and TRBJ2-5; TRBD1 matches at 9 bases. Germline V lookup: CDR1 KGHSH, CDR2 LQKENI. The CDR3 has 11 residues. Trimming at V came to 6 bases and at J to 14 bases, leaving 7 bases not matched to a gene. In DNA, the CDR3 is TGTGCCAGCTCTCAAGACAGGGGGAAATACTTC. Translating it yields CASSQDRGKYF.

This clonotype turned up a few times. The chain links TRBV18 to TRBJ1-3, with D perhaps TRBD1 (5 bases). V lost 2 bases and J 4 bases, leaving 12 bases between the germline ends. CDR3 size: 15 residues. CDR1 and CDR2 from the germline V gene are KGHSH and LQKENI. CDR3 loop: CASSPTGTVGNTIYF. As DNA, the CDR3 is TGTGCCAGCTCACCAACCGGGACGGTAGGAAACACCATATATTTT.

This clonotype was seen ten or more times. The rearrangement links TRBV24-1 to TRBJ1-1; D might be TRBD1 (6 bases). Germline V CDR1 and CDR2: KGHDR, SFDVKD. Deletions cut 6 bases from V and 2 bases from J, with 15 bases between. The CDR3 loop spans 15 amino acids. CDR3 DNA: TGTGCCACCAGTTGTACAGGGCGGAGCAACACTGAAGCTTTCTTT. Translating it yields CATSCTGRSNTEAFF.

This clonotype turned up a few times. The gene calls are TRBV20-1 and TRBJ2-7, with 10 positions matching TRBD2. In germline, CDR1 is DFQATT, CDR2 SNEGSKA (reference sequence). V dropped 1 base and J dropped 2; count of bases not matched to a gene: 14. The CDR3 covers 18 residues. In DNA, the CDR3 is TGCAGTGCTAGAGGAAAAGATTACAAAGCGGGAGGGACCTACGAGCAGTACTTC. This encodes CSARGKDYKAGGTYEQYF.

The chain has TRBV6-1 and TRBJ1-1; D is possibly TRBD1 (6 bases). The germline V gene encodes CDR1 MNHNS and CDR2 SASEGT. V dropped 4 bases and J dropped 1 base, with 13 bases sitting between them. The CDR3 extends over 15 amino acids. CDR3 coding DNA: TGTGCCAGCAGTGTTCCGGGACAAAGGAACACTGAAGCTTTCTTT. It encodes CASSVPGQRNTEAFF.

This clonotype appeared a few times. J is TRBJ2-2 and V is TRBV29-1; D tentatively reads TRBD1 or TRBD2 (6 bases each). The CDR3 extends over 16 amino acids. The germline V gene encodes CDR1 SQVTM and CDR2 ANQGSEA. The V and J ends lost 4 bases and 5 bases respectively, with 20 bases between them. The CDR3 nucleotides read TGCAGCGTTGGGGGTCTCGTACAGGGAGGAACCGGGGAGCTGTTTTTT. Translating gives CSVGGLVQGGTGELFF.

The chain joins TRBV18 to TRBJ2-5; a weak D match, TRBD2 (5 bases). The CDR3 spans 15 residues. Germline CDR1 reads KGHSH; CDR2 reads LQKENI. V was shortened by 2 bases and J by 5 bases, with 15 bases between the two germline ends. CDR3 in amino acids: CASSPIPGNRETQYF. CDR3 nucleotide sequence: TGTGCCAGCTCACCAATTCCCGGGAATCGGGAGACCCAGTACTTC.